This TCR beta chain was documented in a study of T cells in tuberculosis. Study context: This South African cohort compared adolescents with or without latent tuberculosis against adults with active tuberculosis. The study, taken as a whole, reports: Smaller distances to GMM-specific TCRs suggested their expansion in active tuberculosis. Active tuberculosis patients had shorter CDR3-alpha; the beta difference was nonsignificant. Active tuberculosis cases were adults; controls were adolescents.

TCRdb keeps only in-frame clones here, not all; method: immunoSEQ multiplex PCR. The sample has about 45,000 clones; around 94% are singletons. The CDR3 runs to 20 residues. The ends lost 0 bases at V and 0 bases at J; junction bases unmatched: 13. CDR1 and CDR2 (germline): SGDLS, YYNGEE. With respect to this clone: What it recognizes is unknown.

This sequence originates from a donor between 5 and 29 years old with latent tuberculosis or without tuberculosis infection. Some clones in this sample may be carry-over from other donors' samples. The sequenced material came from PBMCs. V usage is TRBV9 and J usage is TRBJ2-7, with 12 nucleotides matching TRBD2. The CDR3 sequence is CASSVGPLLAGGTSSYEQYF. CDR3 sequence (DNA): TGTGCCAGCAGCGTAGGTCCCCTACTAGCGGGAGGAACGAGCTCCTACGAGCAGTACTTC. The entire variable domain, with the rest obtained from reference TRBV9 and TRBJ2-7, is as follows: DSGVTQTPKHLITATGQRVTLRCSPRSGDLSVYWYQQSLDQGLQFLIQYYNGEERAKGNILERFSAQQFPDLHSELNLSSLELGDSALYFCASSVGPLLAGGTSSYEQYFGPGTRLTVT.